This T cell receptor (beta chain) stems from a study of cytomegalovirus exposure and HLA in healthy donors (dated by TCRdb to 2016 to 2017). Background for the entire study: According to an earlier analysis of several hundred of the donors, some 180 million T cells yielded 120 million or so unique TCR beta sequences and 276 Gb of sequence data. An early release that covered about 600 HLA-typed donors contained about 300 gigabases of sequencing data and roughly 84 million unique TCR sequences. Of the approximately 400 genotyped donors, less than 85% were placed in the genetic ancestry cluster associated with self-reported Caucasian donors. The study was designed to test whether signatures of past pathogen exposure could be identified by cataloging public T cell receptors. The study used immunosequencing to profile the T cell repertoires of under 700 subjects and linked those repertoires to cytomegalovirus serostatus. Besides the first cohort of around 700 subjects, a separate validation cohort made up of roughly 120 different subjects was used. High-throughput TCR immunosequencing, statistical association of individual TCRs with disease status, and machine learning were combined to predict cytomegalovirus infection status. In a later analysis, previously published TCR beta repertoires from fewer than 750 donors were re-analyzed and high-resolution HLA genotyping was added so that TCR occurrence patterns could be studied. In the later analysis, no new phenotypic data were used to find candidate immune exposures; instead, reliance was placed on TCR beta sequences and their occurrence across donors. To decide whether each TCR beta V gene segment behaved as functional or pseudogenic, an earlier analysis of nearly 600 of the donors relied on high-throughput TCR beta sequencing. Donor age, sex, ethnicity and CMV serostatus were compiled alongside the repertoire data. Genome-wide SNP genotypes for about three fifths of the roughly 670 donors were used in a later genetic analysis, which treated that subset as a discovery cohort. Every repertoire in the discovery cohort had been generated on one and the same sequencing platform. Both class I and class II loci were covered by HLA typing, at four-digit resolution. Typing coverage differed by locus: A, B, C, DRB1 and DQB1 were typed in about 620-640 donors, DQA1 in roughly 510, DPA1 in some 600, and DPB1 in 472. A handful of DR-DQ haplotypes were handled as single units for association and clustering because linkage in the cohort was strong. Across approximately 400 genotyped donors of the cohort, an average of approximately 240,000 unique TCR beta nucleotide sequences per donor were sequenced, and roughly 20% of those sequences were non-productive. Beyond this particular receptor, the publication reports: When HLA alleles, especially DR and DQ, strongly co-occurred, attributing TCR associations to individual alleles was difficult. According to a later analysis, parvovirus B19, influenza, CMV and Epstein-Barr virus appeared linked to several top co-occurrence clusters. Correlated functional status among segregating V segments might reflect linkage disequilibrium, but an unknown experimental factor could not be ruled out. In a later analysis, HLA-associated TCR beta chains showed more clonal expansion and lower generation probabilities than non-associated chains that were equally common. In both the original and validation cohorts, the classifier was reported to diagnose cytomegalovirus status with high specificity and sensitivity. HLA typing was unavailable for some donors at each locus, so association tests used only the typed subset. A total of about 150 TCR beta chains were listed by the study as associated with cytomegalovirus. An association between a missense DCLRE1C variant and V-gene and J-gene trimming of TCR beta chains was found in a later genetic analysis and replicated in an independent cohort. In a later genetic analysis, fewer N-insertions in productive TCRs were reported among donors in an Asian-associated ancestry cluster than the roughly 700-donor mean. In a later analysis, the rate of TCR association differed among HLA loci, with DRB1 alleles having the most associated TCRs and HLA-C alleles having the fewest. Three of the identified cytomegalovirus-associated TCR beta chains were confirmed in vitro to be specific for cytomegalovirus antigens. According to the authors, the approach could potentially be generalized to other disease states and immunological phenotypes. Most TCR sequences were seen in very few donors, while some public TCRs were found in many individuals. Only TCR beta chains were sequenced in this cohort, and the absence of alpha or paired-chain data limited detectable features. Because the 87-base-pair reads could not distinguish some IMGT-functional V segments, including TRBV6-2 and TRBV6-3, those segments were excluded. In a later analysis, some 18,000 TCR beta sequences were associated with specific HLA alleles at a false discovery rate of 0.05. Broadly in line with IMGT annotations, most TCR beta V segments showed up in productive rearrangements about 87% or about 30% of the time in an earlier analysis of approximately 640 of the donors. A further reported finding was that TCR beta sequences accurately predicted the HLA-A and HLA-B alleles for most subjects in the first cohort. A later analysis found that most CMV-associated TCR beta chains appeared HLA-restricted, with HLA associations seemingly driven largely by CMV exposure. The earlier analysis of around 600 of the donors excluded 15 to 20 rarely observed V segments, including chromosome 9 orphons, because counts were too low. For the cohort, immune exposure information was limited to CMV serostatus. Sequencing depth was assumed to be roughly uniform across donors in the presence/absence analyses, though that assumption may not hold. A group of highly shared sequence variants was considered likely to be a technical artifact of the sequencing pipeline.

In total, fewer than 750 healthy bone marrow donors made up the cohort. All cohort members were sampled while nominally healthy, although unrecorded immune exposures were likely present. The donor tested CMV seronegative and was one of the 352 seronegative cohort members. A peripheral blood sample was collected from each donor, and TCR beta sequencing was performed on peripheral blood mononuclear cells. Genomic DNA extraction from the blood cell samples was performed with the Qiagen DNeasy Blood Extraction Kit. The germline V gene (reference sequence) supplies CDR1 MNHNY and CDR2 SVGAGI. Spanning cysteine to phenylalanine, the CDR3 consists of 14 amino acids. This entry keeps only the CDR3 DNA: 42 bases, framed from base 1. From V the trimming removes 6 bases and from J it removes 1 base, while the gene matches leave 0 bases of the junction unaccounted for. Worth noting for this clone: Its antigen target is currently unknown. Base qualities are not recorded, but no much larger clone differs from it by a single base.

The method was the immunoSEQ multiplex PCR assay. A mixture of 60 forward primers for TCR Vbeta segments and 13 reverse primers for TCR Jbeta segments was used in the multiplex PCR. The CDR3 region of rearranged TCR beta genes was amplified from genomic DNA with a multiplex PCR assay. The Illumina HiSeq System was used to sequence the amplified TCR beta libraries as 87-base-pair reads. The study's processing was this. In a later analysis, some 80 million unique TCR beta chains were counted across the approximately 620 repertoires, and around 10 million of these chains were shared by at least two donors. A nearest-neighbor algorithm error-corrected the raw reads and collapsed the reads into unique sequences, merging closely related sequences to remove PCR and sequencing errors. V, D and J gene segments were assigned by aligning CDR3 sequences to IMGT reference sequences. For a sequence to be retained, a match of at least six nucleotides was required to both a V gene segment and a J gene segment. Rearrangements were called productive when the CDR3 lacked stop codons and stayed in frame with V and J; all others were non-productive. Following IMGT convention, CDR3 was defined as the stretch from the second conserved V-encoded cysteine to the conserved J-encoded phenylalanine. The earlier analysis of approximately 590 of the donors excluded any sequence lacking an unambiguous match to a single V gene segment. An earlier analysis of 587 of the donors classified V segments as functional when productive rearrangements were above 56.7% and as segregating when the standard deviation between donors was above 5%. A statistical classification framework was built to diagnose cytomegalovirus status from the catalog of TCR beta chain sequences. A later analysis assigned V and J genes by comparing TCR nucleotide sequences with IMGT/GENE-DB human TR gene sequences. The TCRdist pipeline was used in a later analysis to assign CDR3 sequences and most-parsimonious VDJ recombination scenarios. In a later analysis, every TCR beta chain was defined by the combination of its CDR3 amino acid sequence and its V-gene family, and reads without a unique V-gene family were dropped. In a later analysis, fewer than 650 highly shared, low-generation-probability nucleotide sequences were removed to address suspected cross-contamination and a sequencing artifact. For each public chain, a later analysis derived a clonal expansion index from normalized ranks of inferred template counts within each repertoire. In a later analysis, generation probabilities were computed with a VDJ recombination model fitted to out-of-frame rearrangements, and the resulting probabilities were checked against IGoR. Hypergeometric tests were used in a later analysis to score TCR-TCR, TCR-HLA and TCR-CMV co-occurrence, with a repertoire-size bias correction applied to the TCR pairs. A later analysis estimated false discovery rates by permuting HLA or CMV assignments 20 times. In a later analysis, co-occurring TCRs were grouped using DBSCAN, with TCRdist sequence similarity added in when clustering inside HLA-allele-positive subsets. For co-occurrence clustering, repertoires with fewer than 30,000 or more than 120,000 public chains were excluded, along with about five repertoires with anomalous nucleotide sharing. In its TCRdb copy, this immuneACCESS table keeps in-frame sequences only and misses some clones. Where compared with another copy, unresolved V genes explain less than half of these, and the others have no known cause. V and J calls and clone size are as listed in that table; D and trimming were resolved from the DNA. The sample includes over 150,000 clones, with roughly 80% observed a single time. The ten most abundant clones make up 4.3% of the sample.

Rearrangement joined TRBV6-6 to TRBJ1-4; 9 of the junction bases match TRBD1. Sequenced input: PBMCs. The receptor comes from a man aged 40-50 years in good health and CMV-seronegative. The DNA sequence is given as TGTGCCAGCAGGGACAGGGGAACTAATGAAAAACTGTTTTTT. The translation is CASRDRGTNEKLFF.